The 25 T cell receptor beta chains below come from one sample, sequenced in a study of CD8+ T cells in alopecia areata. Documented treatment: oral pan-JAK inhibitor, 5-10 mg twice daily. cDNA prepared by RNA extraction and subsequent reverse transcription served as the template for sequencing. TCRdb keeps only in-frame clones here, not all; method: immunoSEQ multiplex PCR. The sample has more than 150,000 clones; approximately 50% are singletons. The specimen comprised CD8+ T cells sorted from blood, sampled at approximately week 51, from a patient treated with tofacitinib. Receptor source: a human donor with alopecia areata.

This clone was observed a few times. The chain carries TRBV4-2 and TRBJ2-6; the D gene is possibly TRBD1 (6 bases). V was pared by 0 bases and J by 0 bases, with 6 bases between. The germline CDR1 and CDR2 sequences are LGHNA and YNFKEQ. This CDR3 is 16 amino acids long. CDR3 in amino acids: CASSQETGSGANVLTF. The CDR3 coding sequence is TGTGCCAGCAGCCAAGAGACAGGCTCTGGGGCCAACGTCCTGACTTTC.

The chain combines TRBV30 with TRBJ1-2; D possibly corresponds to TRBD1 (6 bases). Trimming took 5 bases from V and 0 from J, leaving 10 bases between them. Germline assignment: CDR1 GTSNPN and CDR2 SVGIG (reference sequence). This CDR3 has 13 residues. CDR3: CAWSTGANYGYTF. The CDR3 bases are TGTGCCTGGTCGACAGGCGCTAACTATGGCTACACCTTC.

The genes are TRBV7-9 and TRBJ1-1, with a weak D call TRBD1 (5 bases). Trimming took off 5 bases at V and 6 bases at J, with 16 bases between the two ends. This CDR3 contains 14 residues. The germline CDR1 and CDR2 sequences are SEHNR and FQNEAQ (reference sequence). This chain's CDR3 is CASSPNLPGPEAFF. In nucleotides, the CDR3 is TGTGCCAGCAGCCCGAACCTACCGGGACCTGAAGCTTTCTTT.

The rearrangement uses TRBV29-1 and TRBJ2-1, with 9 bases that match TRBD1. The CDR3 sequence is 14 residues long. V shed 6 bases, J shed 7 bases, and the junction held 10 bases outside the gene matches. Germline values: CDR1 SQVTM, CDR2 ANQGSEA. The CDR3 bases are TGCAGCGTCTTTGACCGGGACAGGGAAAATGAGCAGTTCTTC. This gives the protein CSVFDRDRENEQFF.

The chain's CDR3 is CASSQDRYTDTQYF. CDR3 nucleotides: TGTGCCAGCAGCCAGGACAGATACACAGATACGCAGTATTTT. The chain combines TRBV4-2 with TRBJ2-3; D is perhaps TRBD1 (6 bases). Germline V gene lookup returns CDR1 LGHNA and CDR2 YNFKEQ. The CDR3 is 14 residues long. The ends were cut back, 3 bases at V and 2 bases at J, with 9 bases in the middle.

The chain carries TRBV7-9 and TRBJ1-6; D is ambiguous. CDR1 SEHNR and CDR2 FQNEAQ come from the germline V gene (reference sequence). V lost 1 base to trimming and J lost 10 bases, with 5 bases between them. The CDR3 runs 12 residues. CDR3 nucleotides: TGTGCCAGCAGCTTAGGTGAATCACCCCTCCACTTT. It is translated as CASSLGESPLHF.

The chain is built from TRBV5-4 and TRBJ2-3, with 10 positions matching TRBD1. With V trimmed by 2 bases and J by 5 bases, 11 bases remained unmatched. From germline, CDR1 is SGHNT and CDR2 YYREEE (reference sequence). The length of the CDR3 is 17 residues. CDR3 loop: CASSLRTGGRWVDTQYF. For the CDR3, the DNA is TGTGCCAGCAGCTTAAGGACAGGGGGTCGGTGGGTAGATACGCAGTATTTT.

This clone was detected a few times. The gene calls are TRBV4-3 and TRBJ1-1; a weak D match, TRBD1 (6 bases). The CDR3 consists of 14 residues. Trimming took 4 bases from V and 6 from J, leaving 15 bases between them. Germline CDR1 reads LGHNA; CDR2 reads YSLEER. Here the CDR3 reads CASSRLTGMSEAFF. The CDR3 DNA is TGCGCCAGCAGCCGTTTAACAGGGATGTCTGAAGCTTTCTTT.

The chain uses TRBV10-2 and TRBJ1-2; 7 nucleotides agree with TRBD1. V lost 4 bases to trimming and J lost 4 bases; unmatched junction nucleotides: 0. Per the germline V gene, CDR1 is WSHSY and CDR2 is SAAADI. The CDR3 is 12 residues long. CDR3 in amino acids: CASSGTGYGYTF. CDR3 coding DNA: TGCGCCAGCAGTGGGACAGGCTATGGCTACACCTTC.

The CDR3 region is CASSLGGRGGIYEQYF. The DNA of the CDR3 is TGTGCCAGCAGCTTAGGCGGCCGGGGTGGAATATACGAGCAGTACTTC. The chain carries TRBV13 and TRBJ2-7; D may be TRBD2 (5 bases). The germline gives CDR1 PRHDT, CDR2 FYEKMQ (reference sequence). V was shortened by 0 bases and J by 4 bases, with 16 bases between the two germline ends. The CDR3 is 16 amino acids.

The chain carries TRBV7-8 and TRBJ1-4, with no clear D. Trimming shortened V by 5 bases and J by 5 bases, and 9 bases separated the two germline ends. Germline V gene data show CDR1 as SGHVS and CDR2 as FQNEAQ. This CDR3 spans 13 amino acids. The CDR3 here is CASSPMRNEKLFF. The CDR3 bases are TGTGCCAGCAGCCCTATGAGAAATGAAAAACTGTTTTTT. Filled out from reference TRBV7-8 and TRBJ1-4, the complete variable domain reads GAGVSQSPRYKVAKRGQDVALRCDPISGHVSLFWYQQALGQGPEFLTYFQNEAQLDKSGLPSDRFFAERPEGSVSTLKIQRTQQEDSAVYLCASSPMRNEKLFFGSGTQLSVL.

The CDR3 DNA reads as TGTGCCAGCAGTGAACTAGCGGACGCATATTACAATGAGCAGTTCTTC. This translates into CASSELADAYYNEQFF. V is TRBV6-1 and J is TRBJ2-1, with 7 bases aligning to TRBD2. Germline V CDR1 and CDR2: MNHNS, SASEGT. V lost 2 bases and J lost 4; bases outside the gene matches: 8. The CDR3 loop spans 16 amino acids.

This clone occurred a few times. V usage is TRBV29-1 and J usage is TRBJ2-2, with D perhaps being TRBD1 or TRBD2 (5 bases each). Germline V gene lookup returns CDR1 SQVTM and CDR2 ANQGSEA. The CDR3 sequence is 16 residues long. V dropped 0 bases and J dropped 3 bases, with 14 bases sitting between them. The DNA of the CDR3 is TGCAGCGTTGAAGATCGCCGGGGCGCGGACACCGGGGAGCTGTTTTTT. Translation gives CSVEDRRGADTGELFF.

The chain couples TRBV30 to TRBJ2-1; D not certain. V shed 2 bases and J shed 1 base, with 9 bases lying between them. The germline V gene has CDR1 GTSNPN and CDR2 SVGIG (reference sequence). The CDR3 runs 14 residues. The CDR3 coding sequence is TGTGCCTGGAGTCTCAGGTTTTCCTACAATGAGCAGTTCTTC. It specifies CAWSLRFSYNEQFF.

This clone occurred a few times. The chain combines TRBV4-2 with TRBJ2-7, with unresolved D. The CDR3 is 14 residues long. Germline assignment: CDR1 LGHNA and CDR2 YNFKEQ. The ends were cut back, 1 base at V and 2 bases at J, with 9 bases in the middle. In nucleotides, the CDR3 is TGTGCCAGCAGCCAAGTGGTCGAGGCCTACGAGCAGTACTTC. Encoded protein: CASSQVVEAYEQYF.

The chain combines TRBV29-1 with TRBJ2-7, with 14 bases that match TRBD2. Germline assignment: CDR1 SQVTM and CDR2 ANQGSEA. The CDR3 extends over 14 amino acids. V trimming: 3 bases; J trimming: 3 bases; junction bases outside the gene matches: 1. The CDR3 here is CSVEGLAGVYEQYF. CDR3 DNA: TGCAGCGTTGAGGGACTAGCGGGGGTCTACGAGCAGTACTTC.

The V gene is TRBV13, the J gene TRBJ2-7; 8 nucleotides align to TRBD1. This CDR3 spans 15 amino acids. Germline trimming cut 5 bases from V and 2 bases from J; bases unmatched to any gene: 8. Germline V lookup: CDR1 PRHDT, CDR2 FYEKMQ (reference sequence). In nucleotides, the CDR3 is TGTGCCAGCAGCCCCGGGACAGGTGGGCCCTACGAGCAGTACTTC. Its protein is CASSPGTGGPYEQYF.

The V gene is TRBV7-9, the J gene TRBJ1-1; no clear D gene. Germline CDR1 and CDR2: SEHNR and FQNEAQ (reference sequence). This CDR3 is 15 amino acids long. Trimming pared 1 base from V and 0 bases from J, leaving 9 bases between. The CDR3 protein is CASSLELLLNTEAFF. In nucleotides, the CDR3 is TGTGCCAGCAGCTTAGAGTTGTTATTGAACACTGAAGCTTTCTTT. The whole variable domain, filled in from reference TRBV7-9 and TRBJ1-1, reads DTGVSQNPRHKITKRGQNVTFRCDPISEHNRLYWYRQTLGQGPEFLTYFQNEAQLEKSRLLSDRFSAERPKGSFSTLEIQRTEQGDSAMYLCASSLELLLNTEAFFGQGTRLTVV.

The V gene is TRBV6-1, the J gene TRBJ1-2, with 7 positions matching TRBD1. After removal of 5 bases from V and 4 bases from J, the junction contained 7 bases not matched to a gene. The CDR3 runs 14 residues. The germline gives CDR1 MNHNS, CDR2 SASEGT. The CDR3 loop is CASSPRQGRYGYTF. The CDR3 nucleotides are TGTGCCAGCAGTCCAAGACAGGGTCGCTATGGCTACACCTTC.

The chain links TRBV27 to TRBJ1-4; D is uncertain. V lost 3 bases and J 7 bases, leaving 12 bases between the germline ends. Germline V gene sequence: CDR1 MNHEY, CDR2 SMNVEV (reference sequence). The CDR3 loop spans 14 amino acids. CDR3 nucleotides: TGTGCCAGCAGTTTGGTCTCGGCGGGTGAAAAACTGTTTTTT. Its translation is CASSLVSAGEKLFF. Full variable domain (missing parts from reference TRBV27 and TRBJ1-4): EAQVTQNPRYLITVTGKKLTVTCSQNMNHEYMSWYRQDPGLGLRQIYYSMNVEVTDKGDVPEGYKVSRKEKRNFPLILESPSPNQTSLYFCASSLVSAGEKLFFGSGTQLSVL.

This clone was counted only a few times. The V gene is TRBV15, the J gene TRBJ1-4; D gene uncertain. Germline V gene sequence: CDR1 LNHNV, CDR2 YYDKDF (reference sequence). The CDR3 covers 15 residues. Trimming took 1 base from V and 7 from J, leaving 13 bases between them. The CDR3 DNA is TGTGCCACCAGCAGAGTGGATGGACCGAGTGAAAAACTGTTTTTT. As protein: CATSRVDGPSEKLFF.

V and J are TRBV30 and TRBJ2-1; possible D gene TRBD1, 5 bases. Germline loops: CDR1 GTSNPN, CDR2 SVGIG (reference sequence). Between the trimmed V and J ends, which lost 3 bases and 8 bases, there was a span of 8 bases. This CDR3 is 11 amino acids long. The CDR3 bases are TGTGCCTGGAGCCTAGGGGATGAGCAGTTCTTC. It is translated as CAWSLGDEQFF.

This chain connects TRBV4-2 to TRBJ1-5; D is unclear. V lost 0 bases to trimming and J lost 3 bases, with 6 bases between them. The length of the CDR3 is 14 residues. Germline CDR1 is LGHNA and CDR2 is YNFKEQ. The CDR3 here is CASSQDQPNQPQHF. As DNA, the CDR3 is TGTGCCAGCAGCCAAGATCAACCCAATCAGCCCCAGCATTTT.

This chain connects TRBV5-4 to TRBJ1-1; D not certain. V was pared by 3 bases and J by 3 bases, with 9 bases between. Germline CDR1 reads SGHNT; CDR2 reads YYREEE (reference sequence). There are 13 residues in the CDR3. CDR3 nucleotide sequence: TGTGCCAGCAGCTACGATAGGGACACTGAAGCTTTCTTT. Protein: CASSYDRDTEAFF.

This clone was seen only a few times. The chain recombines TRBV13 with TRBJ2-1; 11 nucleotides align to TRBD2. Germline V CDR1 and CDR2: PRHDT, FYEKMQ (reference sequence). This CDR3 region has 15 residues. V was clipped by 5 bases and J by 5 bases; unmatched bases: 5. CDR3 in DNA: TGTGCCAGCAGCGCTAGCGGGGGGCACCACAATGAGCAGTTCTTC. The encoded protein is CASSASGGHHNEQFF.